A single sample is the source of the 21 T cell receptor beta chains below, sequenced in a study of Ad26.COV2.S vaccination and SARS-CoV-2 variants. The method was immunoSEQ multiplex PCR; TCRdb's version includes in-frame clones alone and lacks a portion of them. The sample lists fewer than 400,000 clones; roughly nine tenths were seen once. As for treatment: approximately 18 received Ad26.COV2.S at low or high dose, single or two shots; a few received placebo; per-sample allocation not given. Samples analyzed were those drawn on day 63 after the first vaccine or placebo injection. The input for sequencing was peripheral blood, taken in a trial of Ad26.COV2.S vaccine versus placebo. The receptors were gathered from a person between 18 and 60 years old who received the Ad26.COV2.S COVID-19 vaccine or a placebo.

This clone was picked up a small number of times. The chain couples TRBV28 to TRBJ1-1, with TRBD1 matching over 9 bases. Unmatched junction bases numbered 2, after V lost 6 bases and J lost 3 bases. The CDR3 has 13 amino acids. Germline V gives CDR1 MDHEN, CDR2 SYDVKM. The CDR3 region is CASRGTGYTEAFF. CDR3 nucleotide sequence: TGTGCCAGCAGAGGGACAGGGTACACTGAAGCTTTCTTT.

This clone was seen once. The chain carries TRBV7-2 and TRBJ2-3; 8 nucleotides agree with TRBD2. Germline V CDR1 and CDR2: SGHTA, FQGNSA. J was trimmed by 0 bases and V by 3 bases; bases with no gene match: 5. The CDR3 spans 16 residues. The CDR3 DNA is TGTGCCAGCAGCTTTTCAAGCGGGGGAAGCACAGATACGCAGTATTTT. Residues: CASSFSSGGSTDTQYF.

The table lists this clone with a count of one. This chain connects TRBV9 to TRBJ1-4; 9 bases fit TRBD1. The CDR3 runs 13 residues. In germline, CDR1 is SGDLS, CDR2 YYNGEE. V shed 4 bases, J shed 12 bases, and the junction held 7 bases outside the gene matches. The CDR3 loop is CASSTGTGRELFF. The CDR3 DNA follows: TGTGCCAGCAGCACCGGGACAGGGAGAGAACTGTTTTTT.

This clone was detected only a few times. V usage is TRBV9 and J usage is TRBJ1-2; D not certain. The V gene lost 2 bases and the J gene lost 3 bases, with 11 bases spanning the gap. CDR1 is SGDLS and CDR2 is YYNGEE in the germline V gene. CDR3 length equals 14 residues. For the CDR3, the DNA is TGTGCCAGCAGCGTGGCGCAGGTCGACTATGGCTACACCTTC. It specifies CASSVAQVDYGYTF.

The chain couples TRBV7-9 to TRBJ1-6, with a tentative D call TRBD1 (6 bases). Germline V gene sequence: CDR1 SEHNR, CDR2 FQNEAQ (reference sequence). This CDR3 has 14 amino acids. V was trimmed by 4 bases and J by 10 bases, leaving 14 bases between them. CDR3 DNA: TGTGCCAGCAGCTACGGGGAAAGGGGGTCACCCCTCCACTTT. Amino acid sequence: CASSYGERGSPLHF.

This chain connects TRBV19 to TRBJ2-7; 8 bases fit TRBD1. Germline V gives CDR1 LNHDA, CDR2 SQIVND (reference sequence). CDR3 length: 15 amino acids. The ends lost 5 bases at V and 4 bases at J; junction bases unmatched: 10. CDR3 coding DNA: TGTGCCAGTAGTCCCTCCGGACAGGGAATATACGAGCAGTACTTC. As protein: CASSPSGQGIYEQYF.

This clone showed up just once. The CDR3 region is CASSYGTTQYF. In DNA form, the CDR3 reads TGTGCCAGCAGTTATGGGACGACCCAGTACTTC. The gene calls are TRBV2 and TRBJ2-5; D might be TRBD1 or TRBD2, each matching 5 bases. Germline V gene data show CDR1 as SNHLY and CDR2 as FYNNEI. CDR3 length equals 11 residues. The V end lost 5 bases, the J end lost 7 bases, and 8 bases lay between the germline ends.

The CDR3 coding sequence is TGTGCCAGCAGCGGGACGAACACCGGGGAGCTGTTTTTT. This gives the protein CASSGTNTGELFF. This rearrangement joins TRBV9 to TRBJ2-2; no reliable D call. CDR3 size: 13 residues. Germline lookup yields CDR1 SGDLS and CDR2 YYNGEE. V lost 3 bases, J lost 0 bases, and 3 bases lay in between.

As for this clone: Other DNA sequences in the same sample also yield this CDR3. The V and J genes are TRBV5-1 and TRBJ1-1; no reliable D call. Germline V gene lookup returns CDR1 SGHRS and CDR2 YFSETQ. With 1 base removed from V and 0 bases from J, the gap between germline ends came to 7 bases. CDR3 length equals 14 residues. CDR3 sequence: CASSLQAVNTEAFF. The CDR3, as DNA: TGCGCCAGCAGCTTGCAGGCAGTGAACACTGAAGCTTTCTTT.

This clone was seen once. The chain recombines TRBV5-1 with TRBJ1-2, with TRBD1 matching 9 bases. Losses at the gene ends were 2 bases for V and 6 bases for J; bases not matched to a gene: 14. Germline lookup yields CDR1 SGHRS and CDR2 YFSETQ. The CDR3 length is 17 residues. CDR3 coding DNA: TGCGCCAGCAGCTTACAGGGGGCGGACTCGCTTAATAATGGCTACACCTTC. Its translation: CASSLQGADSLNNGYTF. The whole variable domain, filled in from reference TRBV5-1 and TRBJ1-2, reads KAGVTQTPRYLIKTRGQQVTLSCSPISGHRSVSWYQQTPGQGLQFLFEYFSETQRNKGNFPGRFSGRQFSNSRSEMNVSTLELGDSALYLCASSLQGADSLNNGYTFGSGTRLTVV.

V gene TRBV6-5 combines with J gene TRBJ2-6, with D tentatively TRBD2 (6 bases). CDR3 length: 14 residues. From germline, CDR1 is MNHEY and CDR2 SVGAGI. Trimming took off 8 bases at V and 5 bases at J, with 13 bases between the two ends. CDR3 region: CASRGTGRANVLTF. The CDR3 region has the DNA TGTGCCAGCCGAGGGACTGGGAGGGCCAACGTCCTGACTTTC.

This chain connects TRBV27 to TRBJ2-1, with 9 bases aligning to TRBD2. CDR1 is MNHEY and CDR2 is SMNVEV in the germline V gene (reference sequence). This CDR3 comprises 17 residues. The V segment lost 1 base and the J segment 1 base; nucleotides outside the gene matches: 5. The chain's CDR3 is CASSLFGRGGSYNEQFF. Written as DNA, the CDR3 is TGTGCCAGCAGTTTATTTGGGCGGGGGGGTTCCTACAATGAGCAGTTCTTC.

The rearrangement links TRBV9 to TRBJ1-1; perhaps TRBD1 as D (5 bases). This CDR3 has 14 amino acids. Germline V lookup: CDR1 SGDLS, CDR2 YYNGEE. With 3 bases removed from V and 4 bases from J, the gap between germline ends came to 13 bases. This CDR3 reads CASSGPGGGTEAFF. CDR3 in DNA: TGTGCCAGCAGCGGTCCCGGCGGGGGCACTGAAGCTTTCTTT.

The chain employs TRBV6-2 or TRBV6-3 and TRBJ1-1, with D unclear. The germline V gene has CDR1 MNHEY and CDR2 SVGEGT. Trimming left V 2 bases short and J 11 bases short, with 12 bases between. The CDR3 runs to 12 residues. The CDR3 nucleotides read TGTGCCAGCAGTTACCCACCCTCCCGGGCTTTCTTT. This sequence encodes CASSYPPSRAFF.

The CDR3 sequence is CATAEAGGTDTQYF. In DNA, the CDR3 is TGTGCCACCGCGGAGGCGGGGGGCACAGATACGCAGTATTTT. V usage is TRBV24-1 and J usage is TRBJ2-3; TRBD2 agrees at 7 bases. The CDR3 covers 14 residues. Losses at the gene ends were 9 bases for V and 1 base for J; bases not matched to a gene: 6. Germline V gene sequence: CDR1 KGHDR, CDR2 SFDVKD.

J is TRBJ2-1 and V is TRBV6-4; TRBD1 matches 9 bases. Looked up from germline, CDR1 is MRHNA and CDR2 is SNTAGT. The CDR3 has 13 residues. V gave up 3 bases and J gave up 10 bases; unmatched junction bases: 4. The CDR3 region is CASSETGGYEQFF. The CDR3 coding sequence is TGTGCCAGCAGTGAAACAGGGGGCTACGAGCAGTTCTTC.

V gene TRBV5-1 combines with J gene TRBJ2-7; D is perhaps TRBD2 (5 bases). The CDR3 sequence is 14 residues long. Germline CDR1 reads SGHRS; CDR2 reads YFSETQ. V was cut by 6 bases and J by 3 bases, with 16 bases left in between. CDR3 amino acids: CASKAGNFFYEQYV. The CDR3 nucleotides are TGCGCCAGCAAAGCCGGGAATTTCTTCTACGAGCAGTACGTC.

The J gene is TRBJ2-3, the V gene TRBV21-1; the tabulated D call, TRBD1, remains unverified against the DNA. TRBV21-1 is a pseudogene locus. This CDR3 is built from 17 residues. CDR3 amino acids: CASSKFSKGKGTDTQYF. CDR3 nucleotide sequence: TGTGCCAGCAGCAAATTCAGCAAGGGGAAGGGCACAGATACGCAGTATTTT.

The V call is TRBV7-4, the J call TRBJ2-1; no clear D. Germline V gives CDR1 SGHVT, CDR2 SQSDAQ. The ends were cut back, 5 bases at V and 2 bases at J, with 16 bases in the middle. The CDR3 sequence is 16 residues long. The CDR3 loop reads CASSPLWHLTYNEQFF. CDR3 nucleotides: TGTGCCAGCAGCCCCCTGTGGCACCTGACCTACAATGAGCAGTTCTTC.

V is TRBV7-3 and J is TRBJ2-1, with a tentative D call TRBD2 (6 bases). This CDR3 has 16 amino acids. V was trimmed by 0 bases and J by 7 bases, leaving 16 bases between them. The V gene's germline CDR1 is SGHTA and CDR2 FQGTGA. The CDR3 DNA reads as TGTGCCAGCAGCTTAACCTTGGGACTCTCCTCAAATGAGCAGTTCTTC. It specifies CASSLTLGLSSNEQFF.

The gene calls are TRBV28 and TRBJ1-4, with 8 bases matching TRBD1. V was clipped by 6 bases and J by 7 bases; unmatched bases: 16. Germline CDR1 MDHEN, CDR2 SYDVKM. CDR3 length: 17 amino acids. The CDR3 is CASSPADRAGFGEKLFF. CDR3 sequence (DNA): TGTGCCAGCAGCCCAGCGGACAGGGCGGGGTTTGGTGAAAAACTGTTTTTT.